The rows below give T cell receptor beta chains drawn from one sample of a study of blood T cells in healthy people across ages. Each CDR3 protein gets one entry after TCRdb re-called the 5' RACE reads with MiXCR. The top ten hold about an eighth of the sample, which has about 1.1 million distinct CDR3 sequences, 35% to 45% seen once. Sequenced material: blood. The receptors come from a man younger than 35 in good health. The CDR3 runs from the conserved cysteine through the conserved F or W. A D gene is named only where the DNA matches it firmly. The size field is filled for only some rows; it gives once, few, many or a size class.

D: .
V: TRBV13
size: .
J: TRBJ2-3
DNA: TGTGCCAGCAGCCCAGGGGAGCTTACAGATACGCAGTATTTT
CDR3: CASSPGELTDTQYF

D: TRBD1
V: TRBV12-3/TRBV12-4
size: many
J: TRBJ2-7
DNA: TGTGCCAGCAGTTTAGGGGACAGGGGGTACGAGCAGTACTTC
CDR3: CASSLGDRGYEQYF

D: TRBD2
V: TRBV12-3/TRBV12-4
size: many
J: TRBJ2-3
DNA: TGTGCCAGCACCGTCGGGGGGGGAATCAATACGCAGTATTTT
CDR3: CASTVGGGINTQYF

D: TRBD1
V: TRBV5-6
size: many
J: TRBJ2-3
DNA: TGTGCCAGCAGCGGACAGGGCCCAGATACGCAGTATTTT
CDR3: CASSGQGPDTQYF

D: .
V: TRBV4-1
size: many
J: TRBJ2-7
DNA: TGCGCCAGCAGGGGGGAACAGTGTTACGAGCAGTACTTC
CDR3: CASRGEQCYEQYF

D: .
V: TRBV4-3
size: .
J: TRBJ2-7
DNA: TGCGCCAGCAGCCAAGATCCTTCAAGTCCGGGGTGGTACGAGCAGTACTTC
CDR3: CASSQDPSSPGWYEQYF

D: .
V: TRBV6-5
size: .
J: TRBJ2-3
DNA: TGTGCCAGCAGTTACGAGATAGGCACAGATACGCAGTATTTT
CDR3: CASSYEIGTDTQYF

D: TRBD1
V: TRBV5-1
size: .
J: TRBJ2-4
DNA: TGCGCCAGCAGCCCTGGGCCGACAGGGTTGGGGCTAGACATTCAGTACTTC
CDR3: CASSPGPTGLGLDIQYF

D: .
V: TRBV4-2
size: .
J: TRBJ1-1
DNA: TGTGCCAGCAGCCAAGGACAGCATTTGAACACTGAAGCTTTCTTT
CDR3: CASSQGQHLNTEAFF

D: .
V: TRBV2
size: few
J: TRBJ2-3
DNA: TGTGCCAGCAGGGAAGGAAGAGGGACGCTAGCGCAGTATTTT
CDR3: CASREGRGTLAQYF

D: .
V: TRBV6-2/TRBV6-3
size: few
J: TRBJ2-3
DNA: TGTGCCAGCAGTTACAGTAAAGGTACGCAGTATTTT
CDR3: CASSYSKGTQYF

D: .
V: TRBV5-1
size: .
J: TRBJ2-5
DNA: TGCGCCAGCAGCTTGAGTCCAGAGAATTCCTTCGAGGCCCAGTACTTC
CDR3: CASSLSPENSFEAQYF

D: .
V: TRBV3-1
size: .
J: TRBJ1-6
DNA: TGTGCCAGCAGCCAAGATAGTAGGACACCCGAAAGCTCCTATAATTCACCCCTCCACTTT
CDR3: CASSQDSRTPESSYNSPLHF

D: TRBD1
V: TRBV4-2
size: few
J: TRBJ2-3
DNA: TGTGCCAGCAGCCAAGATCGGGACAGGGAAACTCCAGATACGCAGTATTTT
CDR3: CASSQDRDRETPDTQYF

D: TRBD1
V: TRBV20-1
size: few
J: TRBJ1-2
DNA: TGCAGTGCTAGAACAGAAGGACAGGGGCTTAACTATGGCTACACCTTC
CDR3: CSARTEGQGLNYGYTF

D: .
V: TRBV13
size: .
J: TRBJ2-1
DNA: TGTGCCAGCAGCTTAGAGACAGGAGCGGGGAGCTCCTACAATGAGCAGTTCTTC
CDR3: CASSLETGAGSSYNEQFF

D: .
V: TRBV27
size: many
J: TRBJ1-6
DNA: TGTGCCAGCAGTGCGGCTTCTAATTCACCCCTCCACTTT
CDR3: CASSAASNSPLHF

D: .
V: TRBV12-3/TRBV12-4
size: many
J: TRBJ2-5
DNA: TGTGCCAGCAGTTTAGGGAAAGAGACCCAGTACTTC
CDR3: CASSLGKETQYF

D: .
V: TRBV5-5
size: .
J: TRBJ2-3
DNA: TGTGCCAGCAGCATGACAGCCACAGATACGCAGTATTTT
CDR3: CASSMTATDTQYF

D: TRBD2
V: TRBV2
size: .
J: TRBJ2-7
DNA: TGTGCCAGCGGTTCTAGCGGGGGGGCCTACGAGCAGTACTTC
CDR3: CASGSSGGAYEQYF

D: .
V: TRBV12-3/TRBV12-4
size: .
J: TRBJ1-3
DNA: TGTGCCAGCATCCTGGGTCTAACCCTCGACACCATATATTTT
CDR3: CASILGLTLDTIYF

D: .
V: TRBV7-2
size: many
J: TRBJ2-3
DNA: TGTGCCAGCCAGCGTGTGACTAGCACAGATACGCAGTATTTT
CDR3: CASQRVTSTDTQYF

D: .
V: TRBV5-1
size: .
J: TRBJ1-2
DNA: TGCGCCAGCAGCTCGGACAGTCCTAACTATGGCTACACCTTC
CDR3: CASSSDSPNYGYTF